The T cell receptor (beta chain) under discussion was sequenced for a study of prognosis after radiotherapy for stage I lung cancer. Study background: Medical inoperability was considered to apply to all enrolled non-small cell lung cancer patients. As radiotherapy, SBRT was administered in 3 to 5 fractions with a biologically effective dose of at least 100 Gy.

TCR beta CDR3 was amplified from genomic DNA by two-round multiplex PCR. Primers targeting each individual TRBV and TRBJ gene were applied in first-round PCR. Universal primers went into the second round of PCR. Each CDR3 protein is one row after TCRdb ran MiXCR on the multiplex PCR reads. The sample has roughly 38,000 distinct CDR3 sequences; roughly 24% are singletons. There are 17 residues in the CDR3. Germline V lookup: CDR1 LNHDA, CDR2 SQIVND (reference sequence). V shed 2 bases and J shed 0 bases, with 16 bases lying between them. At least ten counts were recorded for this clonotype. The antigen is unknown. General study points: When patients developed distant metastases, their Shannon entropy after stereotactic body radiation therapy was lower.

This sequence joins TRBV19 and TRBJ1-1; D is uncertain. The TCR originated in a donor older than 45 with non-small cell lung cancer. The sample here was PBMCs, taken before or after stereotactic body radiation therapy (not recorded which). CDR3 residues: CASSIRALGSMNTEAFF. CDR3 sequence (DNA): TGTGCCAGTAGTATACGGGCTCTTGGGTCGATGAACACTGAAGCTTTCTTT. Full variable domain (rest looked up from reference TRBV19 and TRBJ1-1): DGGITQSPKYLFRKEGQNVTLSCEQNLNHDAMYWYRQDPGQGLRLIYYSQIVNDFQKGDIAEGYSVSREKKESFPLTVTSAQKNPTAFYLCASSIRALGSMNTEAFFGQGTRLTVV.